Following are 2 T cell receptor beta chains from one sample sequenced in a study of blood T cell repertoires in COVID-19. Only in-frame clones appear in the TCRdb table, and some are missing; sequencing was by immunoSEQ multiplex PCR. The sample contains roughly 150,000 clones, around 87% of which appear only once. Sequencing input: peripheral blood. These receptors were taken from a woman aged 60-70 years with active COVID-19.

This chain joins TRBV5-6 and TRBJ2-2; TRBD1 matches at 7 bases. This CDR3 region has 17 residues. V shed 2 bases, J shed 1 base, and the junction held 8 bases outside the gene matches. Germline values: CDR1 SGHDT, CDR2 YYEEEE. The CDR3 region is CASSFFSGQQNTGELFF. The CDR3 DNA follows: TGTGCCAGCAGCTTTTTCTCGGGACAGCAGAACACCGGGGAGCTGTTTTTT.

The genes are TRBV6-5 and TRBJ2-3; D possibly corresponds to TRBD2 (5 bases). The CDR3 length is 15 residues. V was clipped by 0 bases and J by 4 bases, with 11 bases between them. Germline V gene lookup returns CDR1 MNHEY and CDR2 SVGAGI. CDR3 in DNA: TGTGCCAGCAGTTACTCCGGACTTTCACCAGATACGCAGTATTTT. This translates into CASSYSGLSPDTQYF.